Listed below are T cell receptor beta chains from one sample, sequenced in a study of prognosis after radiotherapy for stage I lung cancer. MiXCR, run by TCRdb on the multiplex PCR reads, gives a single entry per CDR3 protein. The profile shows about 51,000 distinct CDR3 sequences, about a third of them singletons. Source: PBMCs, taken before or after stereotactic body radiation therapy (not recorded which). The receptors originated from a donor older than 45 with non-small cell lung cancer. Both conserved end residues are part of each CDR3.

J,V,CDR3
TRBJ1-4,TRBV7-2,CASRTQGSLREKLFF
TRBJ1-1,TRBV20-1,CSARSSQGNTEAFF
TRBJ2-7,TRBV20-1,CSASSPVTSGYEQYF
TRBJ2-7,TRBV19,CSSSYSGLFPYEQYF
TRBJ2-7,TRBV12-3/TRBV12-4,CASRLSGTGVDEQYF
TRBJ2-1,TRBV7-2,CASSLLAGSCLGEQFF
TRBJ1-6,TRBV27,CASRWGQGAGNSPLHF
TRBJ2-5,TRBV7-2,CASRDGRNRETQYF
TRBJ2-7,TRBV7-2,CASSARQGGYEQYF
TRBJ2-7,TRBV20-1,CSASRRGGIYEQYF
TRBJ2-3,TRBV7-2,CASSSRTNTDTQYF
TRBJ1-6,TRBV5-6,CASSLDTGGNSPLHF
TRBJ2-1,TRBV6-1,CASRQGSYNEKLF
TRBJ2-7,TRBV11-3,CASSPSWVQNSYDQYF
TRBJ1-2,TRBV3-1,CASSQGQVRNGYTF
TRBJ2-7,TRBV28,CASSSPDGSYEQYF
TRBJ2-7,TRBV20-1,CSARESLKPSWRYEQYF
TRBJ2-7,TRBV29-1,CSVESRRGAEQYF
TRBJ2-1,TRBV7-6,CASSKLATSYNEQFF
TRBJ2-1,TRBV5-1,CASSPPGQGHEQFF
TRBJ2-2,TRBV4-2,CASSQESLANTGELFF
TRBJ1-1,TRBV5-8,CASSTQGGDTEAFF
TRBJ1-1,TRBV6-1,CAISWFTEAFF
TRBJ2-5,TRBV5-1,CASGEGGDETQYF
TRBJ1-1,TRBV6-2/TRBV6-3,CASSSWQTSNTEAFF
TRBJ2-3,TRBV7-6,CASSFILDTQYF
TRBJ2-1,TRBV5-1,CASSLGTGTGDEQFF
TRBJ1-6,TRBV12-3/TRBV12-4,CASSLGTGTGGGWNSPLHF
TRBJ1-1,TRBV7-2,CASSLVPGTEAFF
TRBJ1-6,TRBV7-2,CASTATGSSYNSPLHF
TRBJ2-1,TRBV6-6,CASSYSICRDGNEHFF
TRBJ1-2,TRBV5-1,CASSPREGSYGYTF
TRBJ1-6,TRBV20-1,CSATGQGGSPLHF
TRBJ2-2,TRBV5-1,CASSLVGGLTGELFF
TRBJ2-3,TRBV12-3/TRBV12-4,CASSDGNRGRAPLDTQYF
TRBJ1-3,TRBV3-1,CASSLRTGGAGNTIYF
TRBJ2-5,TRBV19,CASSVLGGGETQYF
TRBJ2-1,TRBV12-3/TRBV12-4,CASGPGLAGVDEQFF
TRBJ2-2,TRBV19,CAAQGAGNTGELFF
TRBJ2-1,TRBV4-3,CASSQEGGTGLHEQFF
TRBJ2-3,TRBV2,CASSSPLGLAAASTDTQYF
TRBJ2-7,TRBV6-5,CASSYSLGQVSYEQYF
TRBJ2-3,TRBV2,CASSVSGTNTDTQYF